The 17 T cell receptor beta chains below come from one sample, sequenced in a study of T cells in Graves' hyperthyroidism and ophthalmopathy. Researchers amplified the TCR beta CDR3 regions from RNA transcripts. During a first-round RT-PCR of the TCR CDR3, the HTBI primer set was used. MiXCR, run by TCRdb on the multiplex PCR reads, gives a single entry per CDR3 protein. Altogether about 600,000 distinct CDR3 sequences are present, about a sixth being singletons, with the ten largest covering roughly 3.3%. The sample was blood. The receptors stem from a middle-aged woman with Graves' ophthalmopathy.

The CDR3 DNA reads TGTGCCAGCTCACCATGGCGGGGGCGGGCAGATACGCAGTATTTT. Protein sequence: CASSPWRGRADTQYF. The V call is TRBV18, the J call TRBJ2-3, with a weak D call TRBD2 (7 bases). This CDR3 has 15 residues. V lost 2 bases to trimming and J lost 4 bases, with 13 bases between them. Germline V gene sequence: CDR1 KGHSH, CDR2 LQKENI.

This clonotype was seen a few times. An end of the junction does not agree with germline; a read error may underlie this. V gene TRBV20-1 combines with J gene TRBJ2-3; TRBD2 agrees at 7 bases. CDR1 is DFQATT, CDR2 SNEGSKA, per germline (reference sequence). The CDR3 has 14 amino acids. CDR3 residues: CSASRLADTDAQYF. CDR3 in DNA: TGCAGTGCTAGTAGGCTAGCGGACACAGATGCGCAGTATTTT.

This clonotype came up many times. The rearrangement links TRBV27 to TRBJ2-7, with D possibly being TRBD2 (5 bases). The CDR3 runs 15 residues. V was trimmed by 7 bases and J by 0 bases, leaving 16 bases between them. Germline V gene data show CDR1 as MNHEY and CDR2 as SMNVEV (reference sequence). CDR3 nucleotides: TGTGCCAGCAATACGGCCGGACTCATCTCCTACGAGCAGTACTTC. Its protein is CASNTAGLISYEQYF.

This clonotype was counted ten times or more. This chain joins TRBV28 and TRBJ2-3, with 10 bases lining up with TRBD2. In germline, CDR1 is MDHEN, CDR2 SYDVKM. CDR3 length equals 17 residues. V dropped 7 bases and J dropped 5; count of bases not matched to a gene: 15. CDR3 coding DNA: TGTGCCAGCAATTCCTTGGGAGCGGGAGGGCCGAGAGATACGCAGTATTTT. Its translation is CASNSLGAGGPRDTQYF.

This clonotype was picked up many times. The chain links TRBV2 to TRBJ2-1; D possibly corresponds to TRBD2 (7 bases). This CDR3 is built from 20 residues. Trimming removed 0 bases from V and 0 bases from J, with 21 bases in between. The germline V gene has CDR1 SNHLY and CDR2 FYNNEI. The chain's CDR3 is CASSEALGGLGQSSYNEQFF. In nucleotides, the CDR3 is TGTGCCAGCAGTGAAGCGTTGGGGGGGCTGGGACAAAGCTCCTACAATGAGCAGTTCTTC.

In this sample, this clonotype turned up many times. The rearrangement links TRBV6-1 to TRBJ2-2; a possible D gene is TRBD1 (6 bases). Germline CDR1 reads MNHNS; CDR2 reads SASEGT. V was clipped by 2 bases and J by 4 bases, with 11 bases between them. The CDR3 has 15 amino acids. The DNA for the CDR3 is TGTGCCAGCAGTGAAAGACAGGAGATCACCGGGGAGCTGTTTTTT. Its translation: CASSERQEITGELFF.

The rearrangement joins TRBV6-1 to TRBJ1-5; D is ambiguous. Germline CDR1 and CDR2: MNHNS and SASEGT. Trimming pared 0 bases from V and 1 base from J, leaving 10 bases between. The CDR3 length is 16 residues. The CDR3 spells CASSEARARSNQPQHF. DNA for the CDR3: TGTGCCAGCAGTGAAGCTAGGGCTCGGAGCAATCAGCCCCAGCATTTT.

The J gene is TRBJ2-3, the V gene TRBV9; the D is unclear. The CDR3 runs to 14 residues. Germline V gene lookup returns CDR1 SGDLS and CDR2 YYNGEE. The V and J ends lost 2 bases and 0 bases respectively, with 7 bases between them. The CDR3 region has the DNA TGTGCCAGCAGCGTCCACGGGAGCACAGATACGCAGTATTTT. Protein sequence: CASSVHGSTDTQYF.

V gene TRBV10-3 combines with J gene TRBJ1-5; D remains ambiguous. This CDR3 has 15 residues. The germline CDR1 and CDR2 sequences are ENHRY and SYGVKD. V shed 6 bases and J shed 2 bases, with 14 bases lying between them. The CDR3 loop is CAISMDGWGNQPQHF. CDR3 coding DNA: TGTGCCATCAGCATGGATGGATGGGGCAATCAGCCCCAGCATTTT.

This clonotype was recorded at least ten times. The rearrangement uses TRBV20-1 and TRBJ2-1, with TRBD2 identical over 7 bases. Unmatched junction bases numbered 5, after V lost 0 bases and J lost 9 bases. Germline loops: CDR1 DFQATT, CDR2 SNEGSKA (reference sequence). This CDR3 has 13 amino acids. The CDR3, as DNA: TGCAGTGCTAGAGAGGGGGGGTGGTCTGAGCAGTTCTTC. This codes for CSAREGGWSEQFF.

The chain is built from TRBV4-1 and TRBJ1-2; TRBD1 matches at 12 bases. V was clipped by 1 base and J by 4 bases; unmatched bases: 7. Germline V CDR1 and CDR2: MGHRA, YSYEKL. The CDR3 is 17 residues long. Here the CDR3 DNA reads TGCGCCAGCAGCCAAGGGGAAGGGACAGGGGGCTCCTATGGCTACACCTTC. This encodes CASSQGEGTGGSYGYTF.

At least ten counts were recorded for this clonotype. The chain has TRBV7-8 and TRBJ2-3, with no clear D. V was trimmed by 1 base and J by 3 bases, leaving 14 bases between them. This CDR3 comprises 16 residues. The germline V gene has CDR1 SGHVS and CDR2 FQNEAQ. The CDR3 is CASSLVNLPSTDTQYF. Here the CDR3 DNA reads TGTGCCAGCAGCTTAGTTAACCTACCGTCGACAGATACGCAGTATTTT.

This clonotype has only a few counts. This chain uses TRBV6-1 with TRBJ2-1, with D uncertain. The CDR3 has 15 residues. V lost 1 base and J lost 6, with 13 bases in between. Germline V gives CDR1 MNHNS, CDR2 SASEGT. This CDR3 reads CASSEDAWTPNEQFF. In DNA form, the CDR3 reads TGTGCCAGCAGTGAAGATGCCTGGACCCCCAATGAGCAGTTCTTC.

This clonotype was seen ten or more times. In DNA, the CDR3 is TGTGCCAGCAGCTATACTGGGGGGCGACGTGAAGCTTTCTTT. Amino acid sequence: CASSYTGGRREAFF. V and J are TRBV28 and TRBJ1-1; TRBD1 is a possible D gene (6 bases). The CDR3 is 14 amino acids. Germline assignment: CDR1 MDHEN and CDR2 SYDVKM. V was pared by 6 bases and J by 7 bases, with 18 bases between.

The V and J genes are TRBV28 and TRBJ2-5; tentative D call: TRBD2 (6 bases). Per the germline V gene, CDR1 is MDHEN and CDR2 is SYDVKM. V gave up 6 bases and J gave up 2 bases, with 22 bases separating them. The CDR3 length is 17 residues. As DNA, the CDR3 is TGTGCCAGCAGCCCACCTCGGCAGCCGGGGAGGCAAGAGACCCAGTACTTC. It translates to CASSPPRQPGRQETQYF.

This clonotype was found many times. This chain connects TRBV6-1 to TRBJ2-7, with D hard to call. The CDR3 spans 14 residues. Germline CDR1 and CDR2: MNHNS and SASEGT. Trimming pared 6 bases from V and 6 bases from J, leaving 18 bases between. The DNA for the CDR3 is TGTGCCAGCAGGAGAGATAGTCTACTACGCGAGCAGTACTTC. It codes for CASRRDSLLREQYF.

The sample holds many counts of this clonotype. V is TRBV6-1 and J is TRBJ1-2; TRBD1 matches 7 bases. Per the germline V gene, CDR1 is MNHNS and CDR2 is SASEGT. Trimming took 6 bases from V and 3 from J; bases not matched to a gene: 13. The CDR3 is 16 residues long. The chain's CDR3 is CASSRATGNIDYGYTF. In nucleotides, the CDR3 is TGTGCCAGCAGCAGGGCGACAGGGAACATCGACTATGGCTACACCTTC.